The clone carrying this T cell receptor (beta chain) was seen a handful of times. This sample is part of a study of T cell responses to AZD1222 COVID-19 vaccine. Sequenced by immunoSEQ multiplex PCR; TCRdb stores in-frame clones only, minus some. Of more than 250,000 clones in the sample, approximately 95% were seen once. The CDR3 has 15 residues. Germline lookup yields CDR1 SGDLS and CDR2 YYNGEE. The V gene lost 4 bases and the J gene lost 1 base, with 13 bases spanning the gap. This receptor was identified in an adult in good health. Sequences were derived from peripheral blood, sampled on day 0 of AZD1222 vaccination. The V and J genes are TRBV9 and TRBJ2-3; tentatively, D is TRBD1 or TRBD2 (5 bases each). Here the CDR3 DNA reads TGTGCCAGCAGCATGGGACGCGGTGGCACAGATACGCAGTATTTT. Translated, it gives CASSMGRGGTDTQYF.